Detailed here is one T cell receptor beta chain. Its target is not known. This sample was included in a study of T cell repertoires in cytomegalovirus infection. Whole-study context: CMV infection together with matching HLA type was indicated by public TCR beta signatures.

TCRdb re-analysed the reads in MiXCR, keeping a single row per CDR3 protein. The repertoire includes approximately 500,000 distinct CDR3 sequences, approximately 15% of them detected once, and roughly a quarter sits in the top ten. Whole-study findings and limits: In two of eight donors, the top clonotype was HLA-C-restricted CMV-specific.

This CDR3 has 13 residues. Germline lookup yields CDR1 SNHLY and CDR2 FYNNEI. Trimming cost V 4 bases and J 6 bases, with 10 bases left between them. This clonotype originated in a human donor in good health (CMV status not recorded). Some clones in this sample may be carry-over from other donors' samples. V gene TRBV2 combines with J gene TRBJ1-5; no definite D call. Material: CD8+ T cells from PBMCs. CDR3 residues: CASSGRWCQPQHF. CDR3 in DNA: TGTGCCAGCAGTGGACGTTGGTGTCAGCCCCAGCATTTT.